In this sample, the clone carrying this T cell receptor (beta chain) turned up many times. Its antigen is undetermined. In the authors' workflow: CDR3 differences across clinicopathological groups were used to build a distant-metastasis classifier for papillary thyroid cancer. TCRdb ran MiXCR on the PCR reads. The V and J calls were not made by the authors but by TCRdb's processing. The data contain 35,000 to 50,000 clones, less than 20% of them singletons. Germline-derived CDR1 and CDR2 are DFQATT and SNEGSKA (reference sequence). V lost 5 bases and J lost 8; bases outside the gene matches: 8. The CDR3 contains 14 residues. All patients were treatment-naive before thyroid surgery. This record comes from a study of metastatic and nonmetastatic thyroid tumors. Study-wide context: Repertoires were compared across blood and tumor or nodule tissue from malignant and benign thyroid patients. Whole-study results and caveats: Malignant thyroid tumors reportedly exceeded benign nodules significantly in TCR beta diversity, with the difference appearing in blood and tumor.

This chain connects TRBV20-1 to TRBJ2-1; 11 nucleotides line up with TRBD2. This sequence originates from a female donor with papillary thyroid cancer or a benign thyroid nodule (not recorded which). Some clones in this sample may be carry-over from other donors' samples. Sequencing input: tumor tissue. CDR3 bases: TGCAGTGCTCCAAGACTAGCGGGGAGCGATGAGCAGTTCTTC. Translation gives CSAPRLAGSDEQFF.